The next 4 T cell receptor beta chains were all read from a single sample in a study of technical replicates of blood from several donors listed by TCRdb under 2017. Receptors were amplified or captured by the immunoSEQ multiplex PCR assay. TCRdb provides this immuneACCESS table in a form limited to in-frame rearrangements. Some clones are lacking; in checked studies, under half of them reflect an unresolved V gene, and why the rest are absent is not known. Within this sample are tens of thousands of clones, with 90% to 95% of them counted one time only. 4.7% of the sample comes from the top ten. Sequencing was done on a sample of PBMCs. The receptor set was obtained from a human donor in good health. Some clones in this sample may be carry-over from other donors' samples.

This clone has a single count. This sequence joins TRBV10-3 and TRBJ1-1; TRBD1 matches at 11 bases. In germline, CDR1 is ENHRY, CDR2 SYGVKD. This CDR3 region has 15 residues. Trimming removed 2 bases from V and 5 bases from J; junction bases left unmatched: 4. CDR3 coding DNA: TGTGCCATCAGTGAGGGGGGACAGGGGGGAACTGAAGCTTTCTTT. Translation gives CAISEGGQGGTEAFF.

J is TRBJ1-4 and V is TRBV30; 7 nucleotides align to TRBD1. There are 16 residues in the CDR3. Germline-derived CDR1 and CDR2 are GTSNPN and SVGIG (reference sequence). V lost 2 bases to trimming and J lost 3 bases; unmatched junction nucleotides: 9. The CDR3 DNA is TGTGCCTGGAGTCCATACACAGGGGCGGCTAATGAAAAACTGTTTTTT. Translation: CAWSPYTGAANEKLFF.

V usage is TRBV4-2 and J usage is TRBJ2-2; no firm D call. This CDR3 is built from 15 residues. V lost 1 base, J lost 5 bases, and 11 bases lay in between. Germline CDR1 is LGHNA and CDR2 is YNFKEQ. The CDR3, as DNA: TGTGCCAGCAGCCAAGGAGGCTATAGGACCGGGGAGCTGTTTTTT. Translated: CASSQGGYRTGELFF.

The genes are TRBV5-4 and TRBJ1-1; no reliable D call. This CDR3 region has 15 residues. CDR1 and CDR2 from the germline V gene are SGHNT and YYREEE (reference sequence). Trimming removed 3 bases at V and 1 base at J, with 13 bases between. DNA for the CDR3: TGTGCCAGCAGCTCTCCTCGGGGTCCGAACACTGAAGCTTTCTTT. Residues: CASSSPRGPNTEAFF.